A single sample is the source of the 20 T cell receptor beta chains below, sequenced in a study of control samples from healthy donors and cancer patients. The data were produced by immunoSEQ multiplex PCR, yet TCRdb's version contains in-frame clones alone and is incomplete. The sample contains 35,000 to 50,000 clones, about 89% of which appear only once. The specimen was PBMCs. These receptor sequences come from a woman aged 55-75 years with lung cancer.

The V call is TRBV28, the J call TRBJ2-6; weak D call: TRBD1 (5 bases). Germline CDR1 reads MDHEN; CDR2 reads SYDVKM. Trimming took 5 bases from V and 2 from J, leaving 28 bases between them. This CDR3 has 21 amino acids. CDR3 DNA sequence: TGTGCCAGCAGTCCCCGCGTAACTCGGACCCTGGGGCTCCCTGGGGCCAACGTCCTGACTTTC. This gives the protein CASSPRVTRTLGLPGANVLTF.

The V call is TRBV11-3, the J call TRBJ2-4, with 8 nucleotides matching TRBD1. CDR1 SGHNT and CDR2 YENEEA come from the germline V gene. The junction had 5 bases not matched to a gene; V was cut back by 4 bases and J by 3 bases. The CDR3 consists of 15 residues. The CDR3 DNA follows: TGTGCCAGCAGCTCGGACAGGGAAGGCAAAAACATTCAGTACTTC. Its translation: CASSSDREGKNIQYF.

The V call is TRBV9, the J call TRBJ1-1; D is uncertain. Trimming removed 4 bases from V and 7 bases from J, with 14 bases in between. CDR3 size: 13 residues. Germline V CDR1 and CDR2: SGDLS, YYNGEE. For the CDR3, the DNA is TGTGCCAGCAGCTCCCTAGCAGTGAATGAAGCTTTCTTT. This sequence encodes CASSSLAVNEAFF.

To note about this clone: At one of its ends the junction is not consistent with the germline gene, which may arise from a read error. This same CDR3 is encoded by further DNA sequences in the sample. The chain has TRBV19 and TRBJ1-1, with 7 bases identical to TRBD1. The germline CDR1 and CDR2 sequences are LNHDA and SQIVND (reference sequence). The CDR3 extends over 15 amino acids. CDR3 bases: TGTGCCAGTAGCCCTAGGGGGCAAATAAACACTGAGGCTTTCTTT. Protein: CASSPRGQINTEAFF.

The chain couples TRBV29-1 to TRBJ2-3, with 8 bases identical to TRBD1. Germline-derived CDR1 and CDR2 are SQVTM and ANQGSEA. Unmatched junction bases numbered 3, after V lost 2 bases and J lost 5 bases. CDR3 size: 13 residues. The CDR3 loop reads CSVEPDRVDTQYF. In nucleotides, the CDR3 is TGCAGCGTTGAACCGGACAGGGTAGATACGCAGTATTTT.

V is TRBV4-1 and J is TRBJ1-2; TRBD1 aligns across 8 bases. Germline CDR1 reads MGHRA; CDR2 reads YSYEKL. CDR3 length: 16 residues. V lost 3 bases and J lost 0; bases outside the gene matches: 6. CDR3 protein: CASSHRQGQANYGYTF. CDR3 DNA: TGCGCCAGCAGCCACCGCCAGGGACAGGCTAACTATGGCTACACCTTC.

V gene TRBV5-1 combines with J gene TRBJ2-1; 7 bases map to TRBD2. The V segment lost 0 bases and the J segment 9 bases; nucleotides outside the gene matches: 12. The germline V gene encodes CDR1 SGHRS and CDR2 YFSETQ. This CDR3 comprises 16 residues. CDR3 bases: TGCGCCAGCAGCTTGGATGTTGGCGGGAGCCGCGGTGAGCAGTTCTTC. As protein: CASSLDVGGSRGEQFF.

The J gene is TRBJ2-5, the V gene TRBV6-6; the match to TRBD1 covers 8 bases. Germline V gene sequence: CDR1 MNHNY, CDR2 SVGAGI (reference sequence). Trimming cost V 5 bases and J 3 bases; bases outside gene matches: 2. This CDR3 has 13 residues. The CDR3 DNA sequence: TGTGCCAGCAGTCAGGACAGGGAAGAGACCCAGTACTTC. Its protein is CASSQDREETQYF.

This clone was observed a handful of times. This chain uses TRBV29-1 with TRBJ2-7, with a tentative D call TRBD1 (6 bases). Germline V gene lookup returns CDR1 SQVTM and CDR2 ANQGSEA. V was trimmed by 7 bases and J by 5 bases, leaving 15 bases between them. The CDR3 runs to 12 residues. Here the CDR3 DNA reads TGCAGCGGCGAGCAACAGGGAAACGAGCAGTACTTC. Translation: CSGEQQGNEQYF.

The chain couples TRBV3-1 (or the pseudogene TRBV3-2) to TRBJ2-7; 10 bases match TRBD1. V dropped 3 bases and J dropped 7; count of bases not matched to a gene: 12. The V gene's germline CDR1 is LGHDT and CDR2 YNNKEL (reference sequence). This CDR3 has 16 residues. The CDR3 DNA reads as TGTGCCAGCAGCCAGCCCGGAGGGACAGGGGCCGGGGAGCAGTACTTC. This translates into CASSQPGGTGAGEQYF.

This chain joins TRBV5-1 and TRBJ1-2, with D perhaps matching TRBD1 (5 bases). CDR3 size: 14 residues. In germline, CDR1 is SGHRS, CDR2 YFSETQ. V lost 6 bases, J lost 8 bases, and 20 bases lay in between. The CDR3 here is CASTPTGEGKGYTF. The CDR3 bases are TGCGCCAGCACCCCGACGGGGGAGGGAAAGGGCTACACCTTC.

The chain is built from TRBV4-1 and TRBJ2-7; 8 nucleotides match TRBD2. V shed 1 base and J 3 bases; nucleotides not matched to a gene: 2. The CDR3 length is 14 residues. Germline CDR1 is MGHRA and CDR2 is YSYEKL. The CDR3 sequence is CASSQVGRVYEQYF. The CDR3 nucleotides read TGCGCCAGCAGCCAAGTCGGGAGGGTCTACGAGCAGTACTTC.

This rearrangement joins TRBV13 to TRBJ1-3; D gene uncertain. The CDR3 consists of 15 residues. Germline CDR1 reads PRHDT; CDR2 reads FYEKMQ (reference sequence). The V end was cut by 5 bases, the J end by 0 bases, with 11 bases between. The CDR3 sequence: CASSDGLGSGNTIYF. DNA of the CDR3: TGTGCCAGCAGCGACGGGTTGGGCTCTGGAAACACCATATATTTT.

V and J are TRBV13 and TRBJ2-5; D is ambiguous. V dropped 5 bases and J dropped 4 bases, with 17 bases sitting between them. Germline V gene data show CDR1 as PRHDT and CDR2 as FYEKMQ (reference sequence). CDR3 length equals 15 residues. The chain's CDR3 is CASSRRDPGPETQYF. The DNA for the CDR3 is TGTGCCAGCAGCCGACGAGACCCCGGCCCAGAGACCCAGTACTTC. Complete variable domain (other parts from reference TRBV13 and TRBJ2-5): AAGVIQSPRHLIKEKRETATLKCYPIPRHDTVYWYQQGPGQDPQFLISFYEKMQSDKGSIPDRFSAQQFSDYHSELNMSSLELGDSALYFCASSRRDPGPETQYFGPGTRLLVL.

The chain couples TRBV6-5 to TRBJ2-2, with 11 bases matching TRBD2. Germline loops: CDR1 MNHEY, CDR2 SVGAGI. This CDR3 has 15 amino acids. Trimming removed 8 bases from V and 1 base from J; junction bases left unmatched: 3. CDR3 DNA sequence: TGTGCCAGCCGACTAGCGGGGATGAACACCGGGGAGCTGTTTTTT. Amino acid sequence: CASRLAGMNTGELFF.

The chain combines TRBV9 with TRBJ1-2; D gene uncertain. Trimming shortened V by 7 bases and J by 2 bases, and 15 bases separated the two germline ends. CDR1 and CDR2 from the germline V gene are SGDLS and YYNGEE. The CDR3 has 14 residues. The CDR3 DNA is TGTGCCAGCTCTCCTAACACACCAAACTATGGCTACACCTTC. Its protein product is CASSPNTPNYGYTF.

This chain connects TRBV5-6 to TRBJ2-1, with TRBD1 matching 8 bases. The CDR3 contains 15 residues. The junction had 10 bases not matched to a gene; V was cut back by 4 bases and J by 7 bases. Germline V CDR1 and CDR2: SGHDT, YYEEEE. The CDR3 DNA reads TGTGCCAGCAGCCCAGGGACAGGAGCGGCGAATGAGCAGTTCTTC. Encoded protein: CASSPGTGAANEQFF.

This sequence joins TRBV15 and TRBJ1-3; unclear D gene. The CDR3 is 17 residues long. Trimming pared 0 bases from V and 0 bases from J, leaving 12 bases between. CDR1 and CDR2 from the germline V gene are LNHNV and YYDKDF (reference sequence). The CDR3 sequence: CATSRDTADPSGNTIYF. The CDR3 DNA follows: TGTGCCACCAGCAGAGATACAGCCGATCCCTCTGGAAACACCATATATTTT. The complete variable domain, with remaining parts taken from reference TRBV15 and TRBJ1-3, reads DAMVIQNPRYQVTQFGKPVTLSCSQTLNHNVMYWYQQKSSQAPKLLFHYYDKDFNNEADTPDNFQSRRPNTSFCFLDIRSPGLGDTAMYLCATSRDTADPSGNTIYFGEGSWLTVV.

This chain links TRBV28 with TRBJ2-3, with 11 bases identical to TRBD2. CDR1 and CDR2 (germline): MDHEN, SYDVKM. After removal of 7 bases from V and 4 bases from J, the junction contained 19 bases not matched to a gene. The CDR3 is 19 amino acids. CDR3 sequence: CASTPTGTSGPGGPDTQYF. The CDR3 DNA follows: TGTGCCAGCACCCCGACCGGGACTAGCGGTCCGGGGGGCCCAGATACGCAGTATTTT.

This clone was counted a few times. This chain connects TRBV6-5 to TRBJ1-3; D unresolved. CDR1 is MNHEY and CDR2 is SVGAGI in the germline V gene. There are 13 residues in the CDR3. V was cut by 9 bases and J by 7 bases, with 16 bases left in between. The CDR3 loop is CASREEPSNTIYF. The CDR3 DNA reads as TGTGCCAGTAGGGAGGAACCATCGAACACCATATATTTT.